These T cell receptor beta chains were read from a single sample in a study of blood T cell repertoires in COVID-19. Generated by immunoSEQ multiplex PCR, the TCRdb table keeps only in-frame clones and is missing some. Of 99,000 or so clones listed, approximately 82% are singletons. The sequencing sample was made of peripheral blood. These receptor sequences come from a woman aged 80 or over with acute or convalescent COVID-19. Both conserved end residues are part of each CDR3. A D gene is named only where the DNA matches it firmly. Size is stated for part of the rows, as once, few or many counts, or as a class when the clone is expanded.

cdr3_length: 16
d_call: -
v_call: TRBV7-2
clone_size: -
j_call: TRBJ2-6
cdr3_nt: TGTGCCAGCAGCGCAACCCTCAGGGGTCGGGCCAACGTCCTGACTTTC
cdr3_aa: CASSATLRGRANVLTF

cdr3_length: 14
d_call: -
v_call: TRBV5-4
clone_size: -
j_call: TRBJ2-3
cdr3_nt: TGTGCCAGCAGCGTTACAAGGGGCGCAGATACGCAGTATTTT
cdr3_aa: CASSVTRGADTQYF

cdr3_length: 16
d_call: -
v_call: TRBV7-2
clone_size: -
j_call: TRBJ1-2
cdr3_nt: TGTGCCAGCAGCTTAGTTACGGCAGGCGAACCCTATGGCTACACCTTC
cdr3_aa: CASSLVTAGEPYGYTF

cdr3_length: 14
d_call: -
v_call: TRBV7-2
clone_size: -
j_call: TRBJ1-5
cdr3_nt: TGTGCCAGCAGCTTCAGCCTAGGGGATCAGCCCCAGCATTTT
cdr3_aa: CASSFSLGDQPQHF

cdr3_length: 12
d_call: TRBD2
v_call: TRBV6-5
clone_size: -
j_call: TRBJ2-1
cdr3_nt: TGTGCCAGTGGACTAGTTTACAATGAGCAGTTCTTC
cdr3_aa: CASGLVYNEQFF

cdr3_length: 15
d_call: -
v_call: TRBV11-2
clone_size: -
j_call: TRBJ1-3
cdr3_nt: TGTGCCAGCAGCCCAGACAGGAACTCTGGAAACACCATATATTTT
cdr3_aa: CASSPDRNSGNTIYF

cdr3_length: 16
d_call: TRBD1
v_call: TRBV10-3
clone_size: -
j_call: TRBJ1-1
cdr3_nt: TGTGCCATCAGCCGGGGACAGGGTGTCATGAACACTGAAGCTTTCTTT
cdr3_aa: CAISRGQGVMNTEAFF

cdr3_length: 15
d_call: -
v_call: TRBV5-8
clone_size: -
j_call: TRBJ2-1
cdr3_nt: TGTGCCAGCAGCTTGGTGGGGAGCTCCTACAATGAGCAGTTCTTC
cdr3_aa: CASSLVGSSYNEQFF

cdr3_length: 14
d_call: TRBD2
v_call: TRBV3-1/TRBV3-2
clone_size: -
j_call: TRBJ2-5
cdr3_nt: TGTGCCAGCAGCCAGGGGACTAGCGTAAAGACCCAGTACTTC
cdr3_aa: CASSQGTSVKTQYF

cdr3_length: 13
d_call: -
v_call: TRBV18
clone_size: -
j_call: TRBJ1-3
cdr3_nt: TGTGCCAGCTCGACTGGCTCTGGAAACACCATATATTTT
cdr3_aa: CASSTGSGNTIYF

cdr3_length: 16
d_call: -
v_call: TRBV24-1
clone_size: -
j_call: TRBJ2-3
cdr3_nt: TGTGCCACCAGTGACCCCGGGTTTCGCGGCACAGATACGCAGTATTTT
cdr3_aa: CATSDPGFRGTDTQYF

cdr3_length: 15
d_call: TRBD1
v_call: TRBV6-5
clone_size: few
j_call: TRBJ2-7
cdr3_nt: TGTGCCAGCAGTTTTCCGGGACAGGGGGACCACGAGCAGTACTTC
cdr3_aa: CASSFPGQGDHEQYF

cdr3_length: 16
d_call: -
v_call: TRBV19
clone_size: once
j_call: TRBJ1-4
cdr3_nt: -
cdr3_aa: CASSGQGRRMNEKLFF

cdr3_length: 15
d_call: -
v_call: TRBV2
clone_size: -
j_call: TRBJ1-5
cdr3_nt: TGTGCCAGCAGTGGGGGGAGGGTGAGCAATCAGCCCCAGCATTTT
cdr3_aa: CASSGGRVSNQPQHF

cdr3_length: 14
d_call: TRBD2
v_call: TRBV7-8
clone_size: -
j_call: TRBJ2-5
cdr3_nt: TGTGCCAGCAGCTTGCGGACTAGCGAAGCGACCCAGTACTTC
cdr3_aa: CASSLRTSEATQYF

cdr3_length: 19
d_call: TRBD1
v_call: TRBV5-6
clone_size: -
j_call: TRBJ1-1
cdr3_nt: TGTGCCAGCAGCTTGGTGGTGAGGGATAGGGGACAGTTTAACACTGAAGCTTTCTTT
cdr3_aa: CASSLVVRDRGQFNTEAFF

cdr3_length: 11
d_call: -
v_call: TRBV4-1
clone_size: few
j_call: TRBJ1-1
cdr3_nt: TGCGCCAGCAGCCAAGGAGGGGAAGCTTTCTTT
cdr3_aa: CASSQGGEAFF

cdr3_length: 16
d_call: TRBD2
v_call: TRBV5-6
clone_size: few
j_call: TRBJ2-3
cdr3_nt: TGTGCCAGCAGCCCAGGGACTAGCGGACTCACAGATACGCAGTATTTT
cdr3_aa: CASSPGTSGLTDTQYF

cdr3_length: 14
d_call: -
v_call: TRBV5-6
clone_size: -
j_call: TRBJ2-2
cdr3_nt: TGTGCCAGCAGCTTCGGGGGAGCGGCCGGGGAGCTGTTTTTT
cdr3_aa: CASSFGGAAGELFF

cdr3_length: 13
d_call: TRBD1
v_call: TRBV6-6
clone_size: few
j_call: TRBJ1-4
cdr3_nt: TGTGCCAGCAGCGACAGGGGTACCGAAAAACTGTTTTTT
cdr3_aa: CASSDRGTEKLFF

cdr3_length: 13
d_call: -
v_call: TRBV6-6
clone_size: once
j_call: TRBJ2-7
cdr3_nt: TGTGCCAGCAGCGGGAGACTTGCCTACGAGCAGTACTTC
cdr3_aa: CASSGRLAYEQYF

cdr3_length: 15
d_call: TRBD1
v_call: TRBV24-1
clone_size: -
j_call: TRBJ2-1
cdr3_nt: TGTGCCACCGGACGATTGGGGACAGGGGACAATGAGCAGTTCTTC
cdr3_aa: CATGRLGTGDNEQFF

cdr3_length: 16
d_call: -
v_call: TRBV5-1
clone_size: few
j_call: TRBJ2-1
cdr3_nt: TGCGCCAGCAACTACGCCGGGACTGGAGAGGGTGGTGAGCAGTTCTTC
cdr3_aa: CASNYAGTGEGGEQFF

cdr3_length: 16
d_call: TRBD2
v_call: TRBV24-1
clone_size: -
j_call: TRBJ2-1
cdr3_nt: TGTGCCACCAGTGATCCTCTAGCGGGAGGGCCGCGTGAGCAGTTCTTC
cdr3_aa: CATSDPLAGGPREQFF

cdr3_length: 13
d_call: -
v_call: TRBV28
clone_size: -
j_call: TRBJ2-2
cdr3_nt: TGTGCCAGCAGCCGACTGAACACCGGGGAGCTGTTTTTT
cdr3_aa: CASSRLNTGELFF

cdr3_length: 15
d_call: -
v_call: TRBV5-3
clone_size: -
j_call: TRBJ1-2
cdr3_nt: TGTGCCAGAAGCTTAGCGGCCCTAAACTTCTATGGCTACACCTTC
cdr3_aa: CARSLAALNFYGYTF

cdr3_length: 16
d_call: TRBD1
v_call: TRBV11-3
clone_size: -
j_call: TRBJ2-5
cdr3_nt: TGTGCCAGCAGCTTAGAAGGTCGGACAGGGGAAAAGACCCAGTACTTC
cdr3_aa: CASSLEGRTGEKTQYF

cdr3_length: 16
d_call: -
v_call: TRBV6-1
clone_size: -
j_call: TRBJ2-6
cdr3_nt: TGTGCCAGCAGTGAAGCAAGGGGATCCGGGGCCAACGTCCTGACTTTC
cdr3_aa: CASSEARGSGANVLTF

cdr3_length: 15
d_call: TRBD2
v_call: TRBV18
clone_size: -
j_call: TRBJ2-1
cdr3_nt: TGTGCCAGCTCACCACCGTCGGGAGGCGAAGATGAGCAGTTCTTC
cdr3_aa: CASSPPSGGEDEQFF

cdr3_length: 13
d_call: -
v_call: TRBV7-2
clone_size: few
j_call: TRBJ2-1
cdr3_nt: TGTGCCGCTTCTAGCAGAGCGTACAATGAGCAGTTCTTC
cdr3_aa: CAASSRAYNEQFF

cdr3_length: 17
d_call: -
v_call: TRBV2
clone_size: -
j_call: TRBJ1-4
cdr3_nt: TGTGCCAGCAGTTTATTACAGGCCTTGACAACTAATGAAAAACTGTTTTTT
cdr3_aa: CASSLLQALTTNEKLFF

cdr3_length: 15
d_call: -
v_call: TRBV5-1
clone_size: -
j_call: TRBJ2-5
cdr3_nt: TGCGCCAGCAGCTTGGTCCTAGCGCAACAAGAGACCCAGTACTTC
cdr3_aa: CASSLVLAQQETQYF

cdr3_length: 17
d_call: TRBD1
v_call: TRBV30
clone_size: -
j_call: TRBJ1-1
cdr3_nt: TGTGCCAGCCAGAACCCCGGGACAGGCCTCATGAACACTGAAGCTTTCTTT
cdr3_aa: CASQNPGTGLMNTEAFF

cdr3_length: 15
d_call: TRBD2
v_call: TRBV6-5
clone_size: once
j_call: TRBJ2-7
cdr3_nt: TGTGCCAGCAGTTACGATTCTAGCGGTTACTACGAGCAGTACTTC
cdr3_aa: CASSYDSSGYYEQYF

cdr3_length: 15
d_call: -
v_call: TRBV15
clone_size: -
j_call: TRBJ1-2
cdr3_nt: TGTGCCACCACCTTCCCAGCGGCAGGCCTCTATGGCTACACCTTC
cdr3_aa: CATTFPAAGLYGYTF

cdr3_length: 15
d_call: TRBD1
v_call: TRBV28
clone_size: once
j_call: TRBJ2-7
cdr3_nt: TGTGCCAGCCATTACCGGGACAGTCGATCCTACGAGCAGTACTTC
cdr3_aa: CASHYRDSRSYEQYF

cdr3_length: 14
d_call: -
v_call: TRBV10-3
clone_size: -
j_call: TRBJ1-1
cdr3_nt: TGTGCCATCAGGCTACCGGGACAGAACACTGAAGCTTTCTTT
cdr3_aa: CAIRLPGQNTEAFF

cdr3_length: 13
d_call: -
v_call: TRBV12-3/TRBV12-4
clone_size: -
j_call: TRBJ2-1
cdr3_nt: TGTGCCACAAGGCGGACAGATTACAATGAGCAGTTCTTC
cdr3_aa: CATRRTDYNEQFF

cdr3_length: 14
d_call: -
v_call: TRBV5-4
clone_size: once
j_call: TRBJ1-1
cdr3_nt: TGTGCCAGCAGCCTGCAGGGTTTGCGCACTGAAGCTTTCTTT
cdr3_aa: CASSLQGLRTEAFF

cdr3_length: 17
d_call: -
v_call: TRBV19
clone_size: few
j_call: TRBJ1-3
cdr3_nt: TGTGCCAGTAGTATGAGGGGAGGGGAAAGATCTGGAAACACCATATATTTT
cdr3_aa: CASSMRGGERSGNTIYF

cdr3_length: 12
d_call: -
v_call: TRBV19
clone_size: -
j_call: TRBJ1-5
cdr3_nt: TGTGCCAGTAACGGGGGCAATCAGCCCCAGCATTTT
cdr3_aa: CASNGGNQPQHF

cdr3_length: 14
d_call: TRBD1
v_call: TRBV25-1
clone_size: -
j_call: TRBJ2-1
cdr3_nt: TGTGCCAGCAGCTACAGGGGGGCCTACAATGAGCAGTTCTTC
cdr3_aa: CASSYRGAYNEQFF

cdr3_length: 15
d_call: TRBD1
v_call: TRBV19
clone_size: once
j_call: TRBJ1-5
cdr3_nt: TGTGCCAGTGCAAACAGGGGGACTAGCAATCAGCCCCAGCATTTT
cdr3_aa: CASANRGTSNQPQHF

cdr3_length: 16
d_call: -
v_call: TRBV28
clone_size: once
j_call: TRBJ1-3
cdr3_nt: TGTGCCAGCAGTGCCATGTCGGGTATATCTGGAAACACCATATATTTT
cdr3_aa: CASSAMSGISGNTIYF

cdr3_length: 13
d_call: -
v_call: TRBV12-3/TRBV12-4
clone_size: -
j_call: TRBJ1-1
cdr3_nt: TGTGCCAGCAGTCCAGGACAGCACACTGAAGCTTTCTTT
cdr3_aa: CASSPGQHTEAFF

cdr3_length: 13
d_call: -
v_call: TRBV4-3
clone_size: -
j_call: TRBJ2-3
cdr3_nt: TGCGCCAGCAGCCGGACGAGGGGGTATACGCAGTATTTT
cdr3_aa: CASSRTRGYTQYF

cdr3_length: 15
d_call: -
v_call: TRBV12-5
clone_size: -
j_call: TRBJ2-5
cdr3_nt: TGTGCTAGTGGTTCTGAGAGCGGGCTAGAGGAGACCCAGTACTTC
cdr3_aa: CASGSESGLEETQYF

cdr3_length: 13
d_call: TRBD1
v_call: TRBV7-2
clone_size: -
j_call: TRBJ1-1
cdr3_nt: TGTGCCAGCAGCTTTAGGACAGGCAATGAAGCTTTCTTT
cdr3_aa: CASSFRTGNEAFF

cdr3_length: 14
d_call: -
v_call: TRBV4-3
clone_size: -
j_call: TRBJ1-2
cdr3_nt: TGCGCCAGCAGCCAACTTGCAGGGAACTATGGCTACACCTTC
cdr3_aa: CASSQLAGNYGYTF

cdr3_length: 17
d_call: -
v_call: TRBV24-1
clone_size: few
j_call: TRBJ2-2
cdr3_nt: TGTGCCACCAGTGATTTAGGGCAGGGGCATAGCACCGGGGAGCTGTTTTTT
cdr3_aa: CATSDLGQGHSTGELFF

cdr3_length: 16
d_call: TRBD1
v_call: TRBV7-7
clone_size: -
j_call: TRBJ2-2
cdr3_nt: TGTGCCAGCAGCTCCTCCCGGACAGGGATGACCGGGGAGCTGTTTTTT
cdr3_aa: CASSSSRTGMTGELFF

cdr3_length: 13
d_call: -
v_call: TRBV6-5
clone_size: once
j_call: TRBJ1-2
cdr3_nt: TGTGCCAGCAGCCCCCTCGGGGTCTATGGCTACACCTTC
cdr3_aa: CASSPLGVYGYTF

cdr3_length: 13
d_call: -
v_call: TRBV27
clone_size: -
j_call: TRBJ2-3
cdr3_nt: TGTGCCAGCAGTTTGCAGAGGGCAGATACGCAGTATTTT
cdr3_aa: CASSLQRADTQYF

cdr3_length: 13
d_call: -
v_call: TRBV19
clone_size: once
j_call: TRBJ2-1
cdr3_nt: TGTGCCAGTAGTCGGGGGTACTACAATGAGCAGTTCTTC
cdr3_aa: CASSRGYYNEQFF

cdr3_length: 14
d_call: -
v_call: TRBV19
clone_size: -
j_call: TRBJ1-4
cdr3_nt: TGTGCCAGTAGTACAACAGGGTTGGGTGAAAAACTGTTTTTT
cdr3_aa: CASSTTGLGEKLFF

cdr3_length: 15
d_call: -
v_call: TRBV19
clone_size: -
j_call: TRBJ2-6
cdr3_nt: TGTGCCAGTAGTATTTTAGAAACTGGGGCCAACGTCCTGACTTTC
cdr3_aa: CASSILETGANVLTF

cdr3_length: 14
d_call: -
v_call: TRBV6-1
clone_size: -
j_call: TRBJ1-2
cdr3_nt: TGTGCCAGCAGTGATCCACAGCTTATCTATGGCTACACCTTC
cdr3_aa: CASSDPQLIYGYTF

cdr3_length: 14
d_call: TRBD1
v_call: TRBV5-1
clone_size: -
j_call: TRBJ2-5
cdr3_nt: TGCGCCAGCTCATCGACAGGGGGGAGAGAGACCCAGTACTTC
cdr3_aa: CASSSTGGRETQYF